This entry is about one T cell receptor (beta chain). At least ten counts were recorded for this clonotype. What this receptor recognizes is not known. No much larger clone exists at a distance of one base, and base qualities are not known. These data come from a study of naive and memory T cell subsets (dated 2017 in TCRdb). In terms of the full investigation: The study applied an open-source, UMI-based TCR alpha and beta sequencing pipeline to sorted naive and memory peripheral blood T cell subsets. The results of the functional CMV T cell responses matched the IgG serology results in every case. RNA was DNase-treated and reverse transcribed with TCR constant-region primers, mostly using SuperScript III.

The full study reports these points: TCR abundance followed a power law with an exponent that was different for naive and memory subsets but consistent across the three individuals. A clonotype was defined as a single alpha or beta chain sequence rather than as a paired alpha/beta receptor. The repertoire findings for the naive and memory subsets could not be validated against a ground truth because none was available. Following error correction, more than 90% of naive TCR sequences occurred only once, which made naive abundance distributions much steeper than those of memory subsets. In both CD4 and CD8 cells, a rise in Gini index and a fall in Shannon and inverse Simpson diversity were observed from naive through CM, EM and EMRA. RNA-based TCR counts may be influenced by expression changes linked to T cell activation and differentiation.

TCR alpha and beta chain libraries were amplified separately from the second PCR step onward. The CMV status of each donor was determined by measuring IFNgamma production from CD4+ T cells after fresh PBMCs had been stimulated overnight with CMV viral lysate. CD4 T cells were positively selected using Miltenyi beads, after which CD8 T cells were positively selected from the CD4-negative fraction. Cells were stained for CD3, CD4, CD8, CD45RA, CD27 and a live/dead dye and were sorted on a BD Aria II into four subsets based on CD45RA and CD27. Blood came from three healthy volunteers, each fractionated into CD4 and CD8 T cells and then into four differentiation subsets. Roughly 120 ml of peripheral blood was collected from each donor, and PBMC were isolated by Ficoll-Paque PLUS density-gradient centrifugation. The sorted cells were lysed in RLT buffer, after which RNA was extracted using a Qiagen RNeasy kit and kept at -80 degrees C.

The germline V gene sets CDR1 to MGHDK and CDR2 to SYGVNS. Inclusive of the bounding cysteine and phenylalanine, the CDR3 is 13 residues long. The DNA shown is the 39-base CDR3, in frame from base 1. V is pruned by 6 bases and J by 1 base, leaving 2 bases of the junction without a gene match. Library preparation employed UMI-ligation and nested PCR. The beta constant-region primer was an equimolar mix of two oligonucleotides covering both TRBC1 and TRBC2. T4 RNA ligase 1 ligated a single-stranded oligonucleotide carrying the SP2 primer and a 12-nucleotide UMI to the cDNA 3' end. The ligated cDNA went through four rounds of PCR with nested alpha and beta constant-region primers together with the SP2 primer. The ligation reaction was kept at 16 degrees C for 20-24 hours. PCR2 was typically performed as a SYBR Green qPCR and was stopped at a predetermined threshold so that over-amplification was prevented. Every purification after the first one was done using Agencourt AMPure XP magnetic beads. Library amounts were measured by Qubit and library quality was assessed on a TapeStation, where the main peak was expected at around 650 bp. Pooled libraries were sequenced on an Illumina MiSeq with v2 2x251 paired-end kits, typically giving roughly 0.9-2.3 million reads per sample. Libraries were pooled at about 4 nM per sample, and roughly 4.5-8% PhiX was added to improve cluster recognition. In the original analysis: FASTQ reads processed by Demultiplexor were assigned V and J genes by Decombinator through tag matching that tolerated a single base-pair mismatch. Collapsinator used UMIs to correct both sequencing errors and frequency errors arising from PCR heterogeneity. CDR3Translator translated TCRs and extracted CDR3s from the conserved cysteine to the FGXG phenylalanine, flagging non-productive sequences. Gini, Shannon entropy and inverse Simpson indices were calculated on repertoires that had been subsampled to equal numbers of UMI-defined TCRs. Power-law fits to clonotype abundance distributions were performed by maximum likelihood within the linear range. Similar UMI counts, unique TCR numbers and clonal distributions were obtained with the pipeline and with MIGEC on one naive CD8 sample. Repertoires were searched for about 7,300 CMV-associated CDR3 sequences compiled from VDJdb and a published dataset. TCRdb's own reprocessing of the public reads used fastp at Q25 and MiXCR and kept productive beta chains. Rows are unified per CDR3 protein, each entry keeping the most common DNA and genes. TCRdb, not the original authors, processed these V and J calls. This sample gives roughly 98,000 distinct CDR3 sequences in total; about 7% of them show up just once. Roughly 1.6% of the sample is held by the ten biggest clonotypes.

Sequencing used central memory CD4+ T cells from blood. This specimen's cell subset or site label, interpreted: central memory, CD45RA- CD27+. The origin of this receptor is a human donor in good health. The chain is encoded by TRBV25-1 joined to TRBJ1-1, and 7 bases in between align with TRBD1. CDR3 reads: CASRGQSNTEAFF. The sequence in DNA is TGTGCCAGCAGGGGACAGTCGAACACTGAAGCTTTCTTT.